There are a few counts of the clone carrying this T cell receptor (beta chain). TCRdb keeps only in-frame clones here, not all; method: immunoSEQ multiplex PCR. The sample holds a few hundred thousand clones, over 75% seen once. These data belong to a study of blood T cell repertoires in COVID-19. The sequencing sample was made of peripheral blood. The receptor was isolated from a woman between 45 and 65 years old with active or convalescent COVID-19.

CDR3 loop: CSVENRNYGYTF. CDR3 nucleotide sequence: TGCAGCGTTGAAAACAGGAACTATGGCTACACCTTC. The V call is TRBV29-1, the J call TRBJ1-2; maybe TRBD1 (5 bases). The CDR3 loop spans 12 amino acids. CDR1 SQVTM and CDR2 ANQGSEA come from the germline V gene. Trimming took off 2 bases at V and 2 bases at J, with 6 bases between the two ends.